A single sample gave rise to the 5 T cell receptor beta chains below, sequenced in a study of blood T cell repertoires in COVID-19. Method: immunoSEQ multiplex PCR; TCRdb's copy keeps in-frame clones and lacks some. The table shows 220,000 or so clones, with 82% occurring only once. Sequenced sample: PBMCs or T cells enriched from blood (not recorded which). These receptor sequences come from a woman aged 60-70 years who had recovered from COVID-19.

The V gene is TRBV3-1 (or the pseudogene TRBV3-2), the J gene TRBJ2-1, with 7 bases matching TRBD2. The CDR3 is 18 amino acids. With 4 bases clipped from V and 1 base from J, the junction kept 13 bases outside the gene matches. The germline CDR1 and CDR2 sequences are LGHDT and YNNKEL (reference sequence). CDR3 in amino acids: CASSPPPLGGSSYNEQFF. The DNA of the CDR3 is TGTGCCAGCAGCCCACCCCCCCTCGGCGGGAGTTCCTACAATGAGCAGTTCTTC.

The CDR3 region is CASRGETSGSKEQYF. CDR3 in DNA: TGCGCCAGCAGAGGGGAAACTAGCGGGAGCAAAGAGCAGTACTTC. The chain joins TRBV5-1 to TRBJ2-7; the match to TRBD2 covers 11 bases. CDR1 is SGHRS and CDR2 is YFSETQ in the germline V gene. Trimming cost V 5 bases and J 7 bases; bases outside gene matches: 11. The length of the CDR3 is 15 residues.

Worth noting for this clone: A much larger clone lies a single base off, so this may be a read error. The chain links TRBV10-3 to TRBJ1-6; TRBD1 matches at 12 bases. This CDR3 contains 15 residues. Germline assignment: CDR1 ENHRY and CDR2 SYGVKD. CDR3 DNA sequence: TGTGCCATTGGGACAGGGGGCGCTCAGAATTCACCCTTCCACTTT. This sequence encodes CAIGTGGAQNSPFHF.

The V call is TRBV9, the J call TRBJ2-7; TRBD2 matches 11 bases. V lost 0 bases and J lost 0; bases outside the gene matches: 11. The CDR3 length is 19 residues. The germline V gene has CDR1 SGDLS and CDR2 YYNGEE. Written as DNA, the CDR3 is TGTGCCAGCAGCGTAGGACTGGCTAGCGGGGGGCGCAGCTCCTACGAGCAGTACTTC. Translation gives CASSVGLASGGRSSYEQYF. The complete variable domain, with remaining parts taken from reference TRBV9 and TRBJ2-7, reads DSGVTQTPKHLITATGQRVTLRCSPRSGDLSVYWYQQSLDQGLQFLIQYYNGEERAKGNILERFSAQQFPDLHSELNLSSLELGDSALYFCASSVGLASGGRSSYEQYFGPGTRLTVT.

The chain has TRBV5-1 and TRBJ2-5; possible D gene TRBD2, 6 bases. Germline lookup yields CDR1 SGHRS and CDR2 YFSETQ. Between the trimmed V and J ends, which lost 0 bases and 2 bases, there was a span of 11 bases. This CDR3 spans 15 amino acids. The chain's CDR3 is CASSLVPGTQETQYF. The CDR3 DNA is TGCGCCAGCAGCTTGGTCCCAGGGACTCAAGAGACCCAGTACTTC.